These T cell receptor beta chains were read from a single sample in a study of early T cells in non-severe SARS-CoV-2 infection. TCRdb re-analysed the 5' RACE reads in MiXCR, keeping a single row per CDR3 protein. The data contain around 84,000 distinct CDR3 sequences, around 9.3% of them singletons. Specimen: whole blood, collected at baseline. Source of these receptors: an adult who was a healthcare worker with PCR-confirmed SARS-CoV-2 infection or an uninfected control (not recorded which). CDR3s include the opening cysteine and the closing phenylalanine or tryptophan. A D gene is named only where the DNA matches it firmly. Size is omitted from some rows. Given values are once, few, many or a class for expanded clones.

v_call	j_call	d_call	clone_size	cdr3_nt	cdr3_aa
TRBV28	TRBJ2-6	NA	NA	TGTGCCAGCAGTTCCTTCGGCTCTGGGGCCAACGTCCTGACTTTC	CASSSFGSGANVLTF
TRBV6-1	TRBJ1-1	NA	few	TGTGCCAGCAAAGGTTGGCGGAGGGACACTGAAGCTTTCTTT	CASKGWRRDTEAFF
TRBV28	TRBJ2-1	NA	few	TGTGCCAGCAGTTCTAGTCCGGTTCGCAATGAGCAGTTCTTC	CASSSSPVRNEQFF
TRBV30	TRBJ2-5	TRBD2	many	TGTGCCTGGAGACTAGCGGGAGCAGGAGAGACCCAGTACTTC	CAWRLAGAGETQYF
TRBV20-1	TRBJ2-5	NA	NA	TGCAGTGCTAGGGCCGGGACCCAACAAGAGACCCAGTACTTC	CSARAGTQQETQYF
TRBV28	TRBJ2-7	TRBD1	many	TGTGCCAGCAGTTCCTACCCTGGGGGGACAGGGCCCTACGAGCAGTACTTC	CASSSYPGGTGPYEQYF
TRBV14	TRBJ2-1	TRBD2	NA	TGTGCCAGCAGCCAAGTGAGAGGGGCGGGTAGCGGGATGTCCTACAATGAGCAGTTCTTC	CASSQVRGAGSGMSYNEQFF
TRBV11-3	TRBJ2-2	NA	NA	TGTGCCAGCAGCTCAGGGACTGTCTACACCGGGGAGCTGTTTTTT	CASSSGTVYTGELFF
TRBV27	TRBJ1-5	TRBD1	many	TGTGCCAGCAGTGGATTGGGACAGGGCGCCAATCAGCCCCAGCATTTT	CASSGLGQGANQPQHF
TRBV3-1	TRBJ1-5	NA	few	TGTGCCAGCAGCCAAGAAAATCAGCCCCAGCATTTT	CASSQENQPQHF
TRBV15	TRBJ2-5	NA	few	TGTGCCACCAGCAGAGATCCCCAACAGCAAGAGACCCAGTACTTC	CATSRDPQQQETQYF
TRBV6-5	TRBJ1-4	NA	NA	NA	CAAVQLPGQLMKNCFF
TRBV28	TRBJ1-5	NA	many	TGTGCCAGCAGTCTCACGGGGGCCAATCAGCCCCAGCATTTT	CASSLTGANQPQHF
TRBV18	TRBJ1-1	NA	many	TGTGCCAGCTCACCACAGGAGGTGAACACTGAAGCTTTCTTT	CASSPQEVNTEAFF
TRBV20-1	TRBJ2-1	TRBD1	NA	TGCAGTGCCATGACAGGGAATTCCTACAATGAGCAGTTCTTC	CSAMTGNSYNEQFF
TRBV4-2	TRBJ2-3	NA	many	TGTGCCAGCAGCCAAGATTCAGGGGGCACAGATACGCAGTATTTT	CASSQDSGGTDTQYF
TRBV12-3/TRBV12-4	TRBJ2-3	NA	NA	TGTGCCAGCAGTCCCCACGAAGGCTACACAGATACGCAGTATTTT	CASSPHEGYTDTQYF
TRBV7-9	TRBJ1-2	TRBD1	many	TGTGCCAGCAGCTTAGAGACAGGGGGAGGCTACACCTTC	CASSLETGGGYTF
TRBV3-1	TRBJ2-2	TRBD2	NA	TGTGCCAGCAGCCAAGATCTAACTAGCGGCACCGGGGAGCTGTTTTTT	CASSQDLTSGTGELFF
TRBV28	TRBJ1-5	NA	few	TGTGCCAGCAGTTTATGGGGGGGCGCAAGGTATCAGCCCCAGCATTTT	CASSLWGGARYQPQHF
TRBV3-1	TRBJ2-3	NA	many	TGTGCCAGCAGCCAGGGGGGCGGGTCAGATACGCAGTATTTT	CASSQGGGSDTQYF
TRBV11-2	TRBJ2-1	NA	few	TGTGCCAGCAGCTTACTAAGCCTAGCAGGTGGTGAGCAGTTCTTC	CASSLLSLAGGEQFF
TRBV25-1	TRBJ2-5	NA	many	TGTGCCAGCATGGGACCGACCCAGTACTTC	CASMGPTQYF
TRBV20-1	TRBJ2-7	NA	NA	TGCAGTGCTAAGCGGCAGTTCTCCTACGAGCAGTACTTC	CSAKRQFSYEQYF
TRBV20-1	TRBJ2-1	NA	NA	TGCAGTGCTAGAGACAATCTAAACGGGCAGTTCTTC	CSARDNLNGQFF
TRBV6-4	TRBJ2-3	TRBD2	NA	TGTGCCAGCAGTTTACTAGCGGGAGGCACAGATACGCAGTATTTT	CASSLLAGGTDTQYF
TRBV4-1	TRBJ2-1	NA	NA	TGCGCCAGCAGCCAACCCAGGAGTTCTTACAATGAGCAGTTCTTC	CASSQPRSSYNEQFF
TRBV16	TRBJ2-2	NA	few	TGTGCCAGCAGCCAATCTGGGAACACCGGGGAGCTGTTTTTT	CASSQSGNTGELFF
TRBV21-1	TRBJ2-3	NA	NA	TGTGCCAGCAGCAGGCTGCAAATGGTCCTTCGCACAGATACGCAGTATTTT	CASSRLQMVLRTDTQYF
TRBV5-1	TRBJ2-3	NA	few	TGCGCCAGCGCAGACAGTAGCACAGATACGCAGTATTTT	CASADSSTDTQYF
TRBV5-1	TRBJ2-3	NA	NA	TGCGCCAGCAGCTTGGGCAGGGTAGAAGATACGCAGTATTTT	CASSLGRVEDTQYF
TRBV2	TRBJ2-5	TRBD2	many	TGTGCCAGCAGTGTCCTTACTTTAGCGGGAGATGACGAGACCCAGTACTTC	CASSVLTLAGDDETQYF
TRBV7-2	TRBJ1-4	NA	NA	TGTGCCAGCAGCTTAGCCAGTGGGGGACTGTTTTTT	CASSLASGGLFF
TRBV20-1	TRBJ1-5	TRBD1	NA	TGCAGTGTCAACAGGGGGCCCAATCAGCCCCAGCATTTT	CSVNRGPNQPQHF
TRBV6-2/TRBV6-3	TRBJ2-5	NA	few	TGTGCCAGCACTGCGGTTGTAGAGACCCAGTACTTC	CASTAVVETQYF
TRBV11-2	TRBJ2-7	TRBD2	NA	TGTGCCAGCAGCTTAAGTTCAATGGGACTAGCGTCGAACGAGCAGTACTTC	CASSLSSMGLASNEQYF
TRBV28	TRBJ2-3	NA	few	TGTGCCAGCAGTTCCCCGACGGTCTCTGCCGATACGCAGTATTTT	CASSSPTVSADTQYF
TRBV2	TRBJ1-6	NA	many	TGTGCCAGCACTACAGGCGCCTATAATTCACCCCTCCACTTT	CASTTGAYNSPLHF
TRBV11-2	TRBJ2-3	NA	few	TGTGCCAGCAGGCGGGGACAGATTGGGACAGATACGCAGTATTTT	CASRRGQIGTDTQYF
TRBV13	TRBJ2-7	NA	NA	TGTGCCAGCAGCTCGGGGAGCGGACCCTACGAGCAGTACTTC	CASSSGSGPYEQYF
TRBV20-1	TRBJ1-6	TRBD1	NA	TGCAGTGCTCTGAATCTCAGGGGGGGAGGCTCACCCCTCCACTTT	CSALNLRGGGSPLHF
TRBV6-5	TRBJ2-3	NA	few	TGTGCCAGCAGGCGCGGGGTCCAACGCACAGATACGCAGTATTTT	CASRRGVQRTDTQYF
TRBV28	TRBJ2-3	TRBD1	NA	TGTGCCAGCAGTGGTAGGGGACAGGGCGCAAGGTCTAGCACAGATACGCAGTATTTT	CASSGRGQGARSSTDTQYF
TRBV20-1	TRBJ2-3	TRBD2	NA	TGCAGTGCTAGGGGAACTAGCGGGAGGGAGGGTACGCAGTATTTT	CSARGTSGREGTQYF
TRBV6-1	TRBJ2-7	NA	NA	TGTGCCAGCATTACTCCGGGACGGAAATACGAGCAGTACTTC	CASITPGRKYEQYF
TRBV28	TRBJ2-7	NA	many	TGTGCCAGCAACCCGGGACCCTCCCAAAACTACGAGCAGTACTTC	CASNPGPSQNYEQYF
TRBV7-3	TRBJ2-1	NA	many	TGTGCCAGCAGCTTACAAGCCGGCCGGTGGGGCAATGAGCAGTTCTTC	CASSLQAGRWGNEQFF
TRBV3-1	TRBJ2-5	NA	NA	TGTGCCAGCAGCCCGAGGACCGGCCCAGAGACCCAGTACTTC	CASSPRTGPETQYF
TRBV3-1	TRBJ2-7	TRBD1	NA	TGTGCCAGCAGCCAAGGGACAGGGTGGAGACTGTCCTCCTACGAGCAGTACTTC	CASSQGTGWRLSSYEQYF
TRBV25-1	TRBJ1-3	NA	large	TGTGCCAGCAGTGCTGGAAACACCATATATTTT	CASSAGNTIYF
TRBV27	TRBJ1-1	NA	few	TGTGCCAGCAGTCCAAGTCGGGGGGCCACTGAAGCTTTCTTT	CASSPSRGATEAFF
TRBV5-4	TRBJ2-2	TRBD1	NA	TGTGCCAGCAGCTTGGCAGGACAGGGGGCCGGGGAGCTGTTTTTT	CASSLAGQGAGELFF
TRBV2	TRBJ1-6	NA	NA	TGTGCCAGCAGTGACAAGGGCTCCTATAATTCACCCCTCCACTTT	CASSDKGSYNSPLHF
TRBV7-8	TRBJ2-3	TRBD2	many	TGTGCCAGCAGCACGGGACTAGCGGGAGCAGCGCAGTATTTT	CASSTGLAGAAQYF
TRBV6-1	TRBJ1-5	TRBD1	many	TGTGCCAGCAGAACAGGGGGGAATCAGCCCCAGCATTTT	CASRTGGNQPQHF
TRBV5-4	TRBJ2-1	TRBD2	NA	TGTGCCAGCAGCGGCCGGAGTAGCGGGAGTCTGTCCTACAATGAGCAGTTCTTC	CASSGRSSGSLSYNEQFF
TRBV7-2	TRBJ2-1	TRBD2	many	TGTGCCAGCAGCTTAGCGCTTGGGCGGGAGTGGGACAATGAGCAGTTCTTC	CASSLALGREWDNEQFF
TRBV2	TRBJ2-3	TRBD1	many	TGTGCCAGCAGTGAGGACAGGAGCACAGATACGCAGTATTTT	CASSEDRSTDTQYF
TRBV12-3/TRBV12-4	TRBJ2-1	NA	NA	TGTGCCAGCAGTTTCTCGGGTGGTGCTGAGCAGTTCTTC	CASSFSGGAEQFF